A selection of T cell receptor beta chains follows, all from one sample in a study of CD8 T cells in ankylosing spondylitis. TCRdb analysed the 5' RACE reads with MiXCR anew, one entry per CDR3 protein. The table has about 800,000 distinct CDR3 sequences, roughly 12% seen once. The specimen was blood, either unsorted or a sorted T cell fraction (not recorded which). The receptors stem from a male donor with ankylosing spondylitis. Each CDR3 is given with its conserved first and last residue. A D gene is named only where the DNA matches it firmly. A row's size may be missing; if present it is once, few, many or a size class.

size | D | V | CDR3
few | NA | TRBV12-3/TRBV12-4 | CASSLSSGDTGELFF
NA | NA | TRBV7-2 | CASSLPGVHEQFF
few | NA | TRBV7-2 | CASSQQPDQITGELFF
NA | NA | TRBV30 | CAWTQQGWGETQYF
NA | TRBD1 | TRBV10-3 | CANRQGASGGELFF
many | TRBD1 | TRBV27 | CASSYRDRSPEAFF
once | NA | TRBV6-6 | CASSYTRGTEQFF
NA | NA | TRBV5-8 | CASSLGSASYNEQFF
NA | TRBD1 | TRBV7-3 | CASSWRQGSEQYF
NA | NA | TRBV5-1 | CASSLEMVGETQYF
few | NA | TRBV20-1 | CSARSPVGTEAFF
many | NA | TRBV7-2 | CASSPTISSYNEQFF
NA | TRBD2 | TRBV9 | CASSVNLAGANEQFF
few | NA | TRBV12-3/TRBV12-4 | CASSNVGVYGYTF
NA | NA | TRBV7-9 | CASSLSGLGDGYGYTF
few | NA | TRBV20-1 | CSASRDSLNTEAFF
few | NA | TRBV11-3 | CASSPNNSGLGEQYF
NA | TRBD2 | TRBV20-1 | CSARGTSGPNEQFF
NA | NA | TRBV6-1 | CASSKRESDQPQHF
NA | TRBD1 | TRBV7-2 | CASSLAGDSRLFF
NA | NA | TRBV18 | CASSPNREDYGYTF
many | NA | TRBV12-3/TRBV12-4 | CASSPQRGYTF
few | NA | TRBV10-3 | CAISESGKPETQYF
many | NA | TRBV20-1 | CRCPGTSNQPQHF